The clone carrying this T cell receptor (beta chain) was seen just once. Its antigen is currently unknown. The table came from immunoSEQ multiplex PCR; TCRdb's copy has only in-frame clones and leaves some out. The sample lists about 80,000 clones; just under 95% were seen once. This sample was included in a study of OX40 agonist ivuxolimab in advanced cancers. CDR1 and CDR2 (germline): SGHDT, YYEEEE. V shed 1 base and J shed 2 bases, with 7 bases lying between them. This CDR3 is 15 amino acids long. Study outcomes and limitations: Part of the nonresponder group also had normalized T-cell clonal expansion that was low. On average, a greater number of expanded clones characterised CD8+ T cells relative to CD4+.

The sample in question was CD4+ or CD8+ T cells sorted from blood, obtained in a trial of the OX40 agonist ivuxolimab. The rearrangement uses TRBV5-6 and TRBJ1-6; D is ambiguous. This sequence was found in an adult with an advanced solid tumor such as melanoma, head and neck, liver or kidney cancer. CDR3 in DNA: TGTGCCAGCAGCTTGCCGGACGCCTATAATTCACCCCTCCACTTT. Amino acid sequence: CASSLPDAYNSPLHF.